The text below deals with one T cell receptor beta chain. Sequencing was performed with immunoSEQ multiplex PCR; in TCRdb, only in-frame clones are kept and a portion is missing. The sample lists 35,000 to 45,000 clones; 60% to 85% were seen once. Treatment noted: preoperative locoregional IRX-2 cytokine immunotherapy. Patients received preoperative, locoregional IRX-2 cytokine immunotherapy in a phase Ib study. Unmatched junction bases numbered 11, after V lost 7 bases and J lost 6 bases. The germline gives CDR1 LNHDA, CDR2 SQIVND (reference sequence). This CDR3 is 15 amino acids long. This sample was included in a study of preoperative IRX-2 immunotherapy in early breast cancer.

The receptor comes from a human donor with breast cancer. This chain links TRBV19 with TRBJ2-2, with 7 bases matching TRBD1. This material consisted of tumor tissue, taken after IRX-2 immunotherapy. In DNA, the CDR3 is TGTGCCAGTAAGGGGACCGTGACAGGGTCCGGGGAGCTGTTTTTT. As protein: CASKGTVTGSGELFF.